The 2 T cell receptor beta chains reported below all come from one sample, sequenced in a study of cytomegalovirus exposure and HLA in healthy donors. 60 Vbeta and 13 Jbeta primers were used in PCR. Here immunoSEQ multiplex PCR was the method, and the copy in TCRdb shows in-frame clones only, minus some. Among 150,000 to 200,000 clones listed, 60% to 80% were seen once. The specimen was PBMCs. All receptors come from a man aged 45-65 years in good health and CMV-seropositive.

This clone was counted once. The V gene is TRBV5-6, the J gene TRBJ1-4; D unclear. The germline gives CDR1 SGHDT, CDR2 YYEEEE. V lost 2 bases and J 4 bases, leaving 12 bases between the germline ends. This CDR3 has 15 amino acids. This CDR3 is CASSFRTEFNEKLFF. The CDR3, as DNA: TGTGCCAGCAGCTTTCGAACGGAGTTTAATGAAAAACTGTTTTTT.

V is TRBV18 and J is TRBJ1-2; 7 bases match TRBD1. Trimming at V came to 7 bases and at J to 6 bases, leaving 8 bases not matched to a gene. The CDR3 contains 13 residues. Germline CDR1 is KGHSH and CDR2 is LQKENI. CDR3 region: CASYKQGRDGYTF. Here the CDR3 DNA reads TGTGCCAGCTATAAACAGGGGCGAGATGGCTACACCTTC.